This T cell receptor beta chain was sequenced during a study of cytomegalovirus exposure and HLA in healthy donors. Study-wide points: 164 TCR beta chains were listed as cytomegalovirus-associated. For cytomegalovirus status, the classifier reportedly gave diagnoses with high specificity and sensitivity. According to an earlier analysis, most TCR beta V segments yielded productive rearrangements about 87% or about 30% of the time.

About this clone itself: Its antigen remains unknown.

The V gene lost 3 bases and the J gene lost 5 bases, with 13 bases spanning the gap. The germline V gene encodes CDR1 LNHDA and CDR2 SQIVND (reference sequence). This CDR3 comprises 14 residues. As for the donors, each was a healthy bone marrow donor. In the PCR, 60 Vbeta and 13 Jbeta primers were used. Profiled with immunoSEQ multiplex PCR; TCRdb holds only in-frame clones, not every one. The sample lists 100,000 or so clones; around 75% were seen once. The specimen was PBMCs. The receptor was derived from a man aged 30 to 45 in good health and CMV-seropositive. The J gene is TRBJ1-1, the V gene TRBV19; D remains unclear. CDR3 amino acids: CASSIGPGRTEAFF. The CDR3 DNA follows: TGTGCCAGTAGTATCGGCCCGGGGAGGACTGAAGCTTTCTTT.